A single TCR beta chain is shown here with its context. Its antigen remains unidentified. These data originate in a study of T cell responses to AZD1222 COVID-19 vaccine. Overall study context: Investigators merged groups given second doses at roughly 4 or roughly 12 weeks.

The protocol was immunoSEQ multiplex PCR, while the TCRdb copy is restricted to in-frame clones and leaves out a portion. The sample comprises 100,000 or so clones, approximately 81% of which are singletons, and 15% to 20% rests with the top ten. V lost 5 bases to trimming and J lost 6 bases; unmatched junction nucleotides: 6. Germline V gene lookup returns CDR1 SEHNR and CDR2 FQNEAQ (reference sequence). The CDR3 sequence is 14 residues long. General study points: Unmutated regions of variants are reportedly targeted by nearly half of spike-specific TCRs. It was only after the peak T cell response that any repertoires were sampled. Donors were mostly white British, more females; clonal diversity possibly underestimated.

The sequence was obtained from an adult in good health. This specimen consisted of peripheral blood, obtained on day 0 of AZD1222 vaccination. The chain employs TRBV7-9 and TRBJ2-2; 7 nucleotides agree with TRBD1. The CDR3 protein is CASSQLQGPGELFF. The CDR3 coding sequence is TGTGCCAGCAGCCAACTACAGGGGCCCGGGGAGCTGTTTTTT.